Below are 16 T cell receptor beta chains sequenced from a single sample in a study of T cells after yellow fever vaccination. TCRdb re-called the 5' RACE reads with MiXCR, one entry per CDR3 protein. The sample records around 300,000 distinct CDR3 sequences, 13% being singletons. The material was CD4+ T cells sorted from PBMCs, obtained 45 days after the yellow fever booster vaccination. All receptors derive from a man in his thirties or forties who received the YFV17D yellow fever vaccine.

The CDR3 is CASSAARGELFF. CDR3 bases: TGTGCCAGCAGTGCCGCCCGAGGGGAGCTGTTTTTT. V is TRBV6-1 and J is TRBJ2-2; D call uncertain. V shed 4 bases and J shed 8 bases, with 8 bases lying between them. The germline V gene has CDR1 MNHNS and CDR2 SASEGT. This CDR3 has 12 amino acids.

The rearrangement links TRBV20-1 to TRBJ2-7; tentative D call: TRBD2 (6 bases). Germline V gene lookup returns CDR1 DFQATT and CDR2 SNEGSKA (reference sequence). V lost 6 bases to trimming and J lost 3 bases, with 30 bases between them. The CDR3 spans 18 residues. CDR3 bases: TGCAGTGCCTCCCCCCCCCGGGAATCGGACTATAACAACTACGAGCAGTACTTC. This gives the protein CSASPPRESDYNNYEQYF.

The chain carries TRBV5-1 and TRBJ2-5; D may be TRBD1 or TRBD2 (5 bases each). CDR3 length: 13 residues. Germline assignment: CDR1 SGHRS and CDR2 YFSETQ. Trimming shortened V by 4 bases and J by 4 bases, and 11 bases separated the two germline ends. The CDR3: CASSPGPIETQYF. The DNA for the CDR3 is TGCGCCAGCAGCCCGGGACCGATAGAGACCCAGTACTTC.

Many counts were recorded for this clonotype. The V gene is TRBV29-1, the J gene TRBJ1-1; a weak D match, TRBD1 (5 bases). This CDR3 is built from 12 residues. The germline CDR1 and CDR2 sequences are SQVTM and ANQGSEA. V was cut by 7 bases and J by 5 bases, with 14 bases left in between. The CDR3 coding sequence is TGCAGCGCAACTAGGGGAGGGACTGAAGCTTTCTTT. As protein: CSATRGGTEAFF.

The chain joins TRBV7-8 to TRBJ2-2; D possibly corresponds to TRBD2 (5 bases). CDR3 length: 14 residues. Per germline, CDR1 SGHVS and CDR2 FQNEAQ. Between the trimmed V and J ends, which lost 8 bases and 6 bases, there was a span of 16 bases. Written as DNA, the CDR3 is TGTGCCAGCGTCCGAACTAGACCATCCGGGGAGCTGTTTTTT. The encoded protein is CASVRTRPSGELFF.

This chain links TRBV4-3 with TRBJ2-7; no clear D. The CDR3 contains 14 residues. Germline loops: CDR1 LGHNA, CDR2 YSLEER. Trimming shortened V by 1 base and J by 7 bases, and 14 bases separated the two germline ends. CDR3 in amino acids: CASSQGVKGREQYF. CDR3 coding DNA: TGCGCCAGCAGCCAAGGGGTAAAAGGGCGGGAGCAGTACTTC.

This sequence joins TRBV5-1 and TRBJ1-1; 8 nucleotides align to TRBD1. This CDR3 has 15 amino acids. V shed 4 bases, J shed 0 bases, and the junction held 5 bases outside the gene matches. CDR1 is SGHRS and CDR2 is YFSETQ in the germline V gene. CDR3 nucleotides: TGCGCCAGCAGCCCTGGGACAGGAATGAACACTGAAGCTTTCTTT. This codes for CASSPGTGMNTEAFF.

The chain uses TRBV12-3 or TRBV12-4 and TRBJ1-5; no clear D. V lost 3 bases and J lost 0, with 9 bases in between. This CDR3 is built from 15 residues. CDR3 DNA sequence: TGTGCCAGCAGTTTGCGCCAGAATAGCAATCAGCCCCAGCATTTT. Its translation: CASSLRQNSNQPQHF.

This clonotype was detected only a few times. The DNA for the CDR3 is TGTGCCATCAGTGAAGGGACTAGCGGGACTCGATACGAGCAGTACTTC. It yields the protein CAISEGTSGTRYEQYF. The chain joins TRBV10-3 to TRBJ2-7; 13 bases agree with TRBD2. The CDR3 has 16 amino acids. V trimming: 3 bases; J trimming: 4 bases; junction bases outside the gene matches: 6. Germline CDR1 reads ENHRY; CDR2 reads SYGVKD.

V and J are TRBV12-3 or TRBV12-4 and TRBJ2-4; D unresolved. V was clipped by 5 bases and J by 1 base, with 9 bases between them. CDR3 size: 14 residues. The CDR3 nucleotides are TGTGCCAGCAGTGCCCCGGGCGCCAAAAACATTCAGTACTTC. Translated, it gives CASSAPGAKNIQYF.

The chain recombines TRBV20-1 with TRBJ1-2, with D hard to call. The length of the CDR3 is 15 residues. Germline V gives CDR1 DFQATT, CDR2 SNEGSKA (reference sequence). Trimming took 0 bases from V and 2 from J, leaving 13 bases between them. CDR3 bases: TGCAGTGCTAGAGAGGCCCCTGGGCCAAACTATGGCTACACCTTC. Encoded protein: CSAREAPGPNYGYTF.

This clonotype has at least ten counts. Germline and junction disagree at one end, which may indicate a read error. CDR3 sequence reads: CASSLAGGFKQFF. The CDR3 region has the DNA TGTGCCAGCAGTCTAGCGGGAGGTTTTAAGCAGTTCTTC. This sequence joins TRBV12-3 or TRBV12-4 and TRBJ2-1; TRBD2 agrees at 11 bases. The CDR3 is made up of 13 amino acids.

In this sample, this clonotype turned up a few times. V gene TRBV6-5 combines with J gene TRBJ2-7; D gene unclear. CDR3 length: 13 amino acids. The V end lost 6 bases, the J end lost 0 bases, and 9 bases lay between the germline ends. Germline V gives CDR1 MNHEY, CDR2 SVGAGI. In DNA, the CDR3 is TGTGCCAGCAGACGGGCATCCTCCTACGAGCAGTACTTC. Its protein product is CASRRASSYEQYF.

The sample holds a few counts of this clonotype. This chain joins TRBV10-1 and TRBJ2-7, with 12 bases identical to TRBD1. The CDR3 covers 19 residues. Trimming at V came to 8 bases and at J to 0 bases, leaving 17 bases not matched to a gene. Germline-derived CDR1 and CDR2 are WNHNN and SYGVQD (reference sequence). The CDR3 sequence: CASGVMTGTGGIDSYEQYF. CDR3 nucleotide sequence: TGCGCCAGCGGGGTGATGACCGGGACAGGGGGCATAGACTCCTACGAGCAGTACTTC.

The chain couples TRBV7-3 to TRBJ2-1; 8 bases line up with TRBD1. The V gene's germline CDR1 is SGHTA and CDR2 FQGTGA. This CDR3 spans 14 amino acids. Trimming took 6 bases from V and 6 from J; bases not matched to a gene: 7. CDR3 in amino acids: CASRRTGSGNEQFF. The CDR3 nucleotides are TGTGCCAGCAGGAGGACAGGGTCCGGCAATGAGCAGTTCTTC.

J is TRBJ2-7 and V is TRBV2; TRBD1 matches 11 bases. This CDR3 contains 15 residues. V gave up 6 bases and J gave up 0 bases; unmatched junction bases: 4. Germline assignment: CDR1 SNHLY and CDR2 FYNNEI. The CDR3 reads CASRSGTGGSYEQYF. Written as DNA, the CDR3 is TGTGCCAGCAGGTCCGGGACAGGGGGCTCCTACGAGCAGTACTTC. The whole variable domain, filled in from reference TRBV2 and TRBJ2-7, reads EPEVTQTPSHQVTQMGQEVILRCVPISNHLYFYWYRQILGQKVEFLVSFYNNEISEKSEIFDDQFSVERPDGSNFTLKIRSTKLEDSAMYFCASRSGTGGSYEQYFGPGTRLTVT.